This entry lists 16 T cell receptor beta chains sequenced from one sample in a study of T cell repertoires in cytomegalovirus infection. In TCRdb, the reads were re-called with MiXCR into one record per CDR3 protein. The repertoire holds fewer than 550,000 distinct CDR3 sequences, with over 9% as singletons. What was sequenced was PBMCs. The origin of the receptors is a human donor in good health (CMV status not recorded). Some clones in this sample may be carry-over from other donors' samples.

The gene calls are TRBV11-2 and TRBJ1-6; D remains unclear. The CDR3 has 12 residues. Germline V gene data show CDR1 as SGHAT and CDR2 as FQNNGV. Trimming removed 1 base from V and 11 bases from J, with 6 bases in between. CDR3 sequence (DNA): TGTGCCAGCAGCTTAGTCGGGGCACCCCTCCACTTT. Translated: CASSLVGAPLHF.

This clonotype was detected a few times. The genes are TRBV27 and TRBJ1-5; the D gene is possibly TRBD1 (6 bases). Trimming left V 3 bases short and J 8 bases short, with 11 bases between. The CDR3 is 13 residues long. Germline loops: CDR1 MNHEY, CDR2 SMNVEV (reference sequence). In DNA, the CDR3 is TGTGCCAGCAGTTTTATGGGGGCGAAGCCCCAGCATTTT. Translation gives CASSFMGAKPQHF.

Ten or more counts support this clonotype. Written as DNA, the CDR3 is TGCAGCGCCCTGCCGGGGTATTATTACAATGAGCAGTTCTTC. Its translation is CSALPGYYYNEQFF. V usage is TRBV29-1 and J usage is TRBJ2-1, with D possibly being TRBD2 (5 bases). This CDR3 region has 14 residues. Germline V CDR1 and CDR2: SQVTM, ANQGSEA. The V and J ends lost 7 bases and 4 bases respectively, with 17 bases between them.

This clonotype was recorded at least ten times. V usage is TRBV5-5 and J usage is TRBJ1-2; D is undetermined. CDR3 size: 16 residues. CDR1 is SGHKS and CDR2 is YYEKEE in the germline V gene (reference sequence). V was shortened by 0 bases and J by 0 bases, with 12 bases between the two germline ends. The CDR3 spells CASSLEFAVANYGYTF. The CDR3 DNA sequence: TGTGCCAGCAGCTTGGAGTTTGCGGTAGCTAACTATGGCTACACCTTC.

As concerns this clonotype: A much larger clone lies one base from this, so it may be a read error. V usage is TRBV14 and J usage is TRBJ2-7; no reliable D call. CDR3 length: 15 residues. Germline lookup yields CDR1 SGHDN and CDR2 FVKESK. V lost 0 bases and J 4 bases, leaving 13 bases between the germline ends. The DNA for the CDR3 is TGTGCCAGCAGCCAAGAATCGGGCAGCCTGTACGAGCAGTACTTC. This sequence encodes CASSQESGSLYEQYF.

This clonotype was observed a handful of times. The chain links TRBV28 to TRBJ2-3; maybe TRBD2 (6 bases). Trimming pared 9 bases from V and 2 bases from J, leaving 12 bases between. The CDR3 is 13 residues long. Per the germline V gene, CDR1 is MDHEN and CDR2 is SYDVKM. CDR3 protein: CASRRRDTDTQYF. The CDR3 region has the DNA TGTGCCAGTCGACGGCGGGACACAGATACGCAGTATTTT.

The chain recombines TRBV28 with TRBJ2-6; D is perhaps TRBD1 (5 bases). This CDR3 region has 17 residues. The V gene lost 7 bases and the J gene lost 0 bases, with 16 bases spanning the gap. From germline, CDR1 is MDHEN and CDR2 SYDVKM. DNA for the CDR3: TGTGCCAGCACCCCGGCAGGGTCCTACTCTGGGGCCAACGTCCTGACTTTC. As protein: CASTPAGSYSGANVLTF.

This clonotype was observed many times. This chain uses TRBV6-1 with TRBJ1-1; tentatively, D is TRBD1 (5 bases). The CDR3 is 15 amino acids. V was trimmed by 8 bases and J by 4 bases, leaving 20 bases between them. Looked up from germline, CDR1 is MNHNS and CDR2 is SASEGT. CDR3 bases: TGTGCCAGCCAGATCAATTGGCGAGGGGCCACTGAAGCTTTCTTT. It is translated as CASQINWRGATEAFF.

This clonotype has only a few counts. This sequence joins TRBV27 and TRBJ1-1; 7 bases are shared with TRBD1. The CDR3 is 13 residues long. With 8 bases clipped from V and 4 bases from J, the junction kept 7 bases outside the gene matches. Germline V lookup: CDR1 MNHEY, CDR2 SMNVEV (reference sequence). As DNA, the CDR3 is TGTGCCAGCGAAGACAGGGCGGCCACTGAAGCTTTCTTT. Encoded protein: CASEDRAATEAFF.

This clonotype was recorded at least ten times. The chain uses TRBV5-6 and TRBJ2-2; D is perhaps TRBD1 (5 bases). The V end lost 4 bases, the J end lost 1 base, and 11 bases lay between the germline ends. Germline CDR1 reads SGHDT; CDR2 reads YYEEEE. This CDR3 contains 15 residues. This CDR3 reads CASSPDTGNTGELFF. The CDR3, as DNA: TGTGCCAGCAGCCCAGATACAGGGAACACCGGGGAGCTGTTTTTT.

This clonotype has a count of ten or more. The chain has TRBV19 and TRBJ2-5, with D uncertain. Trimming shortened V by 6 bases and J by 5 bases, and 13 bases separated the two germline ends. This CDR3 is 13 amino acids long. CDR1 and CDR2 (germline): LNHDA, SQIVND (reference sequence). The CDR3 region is CASSLETAETQYF. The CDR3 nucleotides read TGTGCCAGTAGCCTTGAGACCGCGGAGACCCAGTACTTC. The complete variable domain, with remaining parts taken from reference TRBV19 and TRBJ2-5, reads DGGITQSPKYLFRKEGQNVTLSCEQNLNHDAMYWYRQDPGQGLRLIYYSQIVNDFQKGDIAEGYSVSREKKESFPLTVTSAQKNPTAFYLCASSLETAETQYFGPGTRLLVL.

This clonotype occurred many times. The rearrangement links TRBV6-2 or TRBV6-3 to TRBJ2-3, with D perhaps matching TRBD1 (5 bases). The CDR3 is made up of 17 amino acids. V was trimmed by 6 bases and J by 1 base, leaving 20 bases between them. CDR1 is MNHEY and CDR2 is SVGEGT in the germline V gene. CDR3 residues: CASSNFTGTDRTDTQYF. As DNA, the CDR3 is TGTGCCAGCAGCAACTTTACAGGTACAGACCGCACAGATACGCAGTATTTT.

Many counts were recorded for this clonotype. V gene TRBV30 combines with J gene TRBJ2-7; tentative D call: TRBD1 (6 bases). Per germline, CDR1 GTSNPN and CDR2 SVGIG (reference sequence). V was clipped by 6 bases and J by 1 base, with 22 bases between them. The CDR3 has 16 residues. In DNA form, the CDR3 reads TGTGCCTGTTCTCAGGGCCAGGGGCGCACATCCTACGAGCAGTACTTC. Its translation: CACSQGQGRTSYEQYF.

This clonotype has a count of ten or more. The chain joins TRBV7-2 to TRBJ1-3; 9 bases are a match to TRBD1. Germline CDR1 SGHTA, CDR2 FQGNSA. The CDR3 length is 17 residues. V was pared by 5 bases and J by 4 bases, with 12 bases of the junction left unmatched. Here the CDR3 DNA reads TGTGCCAGCAGCCAAGGACAGGGGCCGATCGTAGGAAACACCATATATTTT. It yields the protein CASSQGQGPIVGNTIYF.

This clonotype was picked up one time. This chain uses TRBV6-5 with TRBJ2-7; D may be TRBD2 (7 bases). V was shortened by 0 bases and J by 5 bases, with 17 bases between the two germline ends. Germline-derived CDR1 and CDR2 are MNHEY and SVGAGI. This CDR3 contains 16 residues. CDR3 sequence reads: CASSYSKGGGLHEQYF. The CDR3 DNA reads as TGTGCCAGCAGTTACTCGAAAGGGGGGGGGCTTCACGAGCAGTACTTC.

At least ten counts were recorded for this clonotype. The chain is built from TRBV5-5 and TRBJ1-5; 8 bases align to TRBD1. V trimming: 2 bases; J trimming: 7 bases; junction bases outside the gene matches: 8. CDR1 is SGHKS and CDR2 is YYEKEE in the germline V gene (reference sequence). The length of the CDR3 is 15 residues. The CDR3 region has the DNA TGTGCCAGCAGCTTATTTGCGACAGGGGACCAGCCCCAGCATTTT. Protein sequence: CASSLFATGDQPQHF. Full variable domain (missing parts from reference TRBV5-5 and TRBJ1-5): DAGVTQSPTHLIKTRGQQVTLRCSPISGHKSVSWYQQVLGQGPQFIFQYYEKEERGRGNFPDRFSARQFPNYSSELNVNALLLGDSALYLCASSLFATGDQPQHFGDGTRLSIL.